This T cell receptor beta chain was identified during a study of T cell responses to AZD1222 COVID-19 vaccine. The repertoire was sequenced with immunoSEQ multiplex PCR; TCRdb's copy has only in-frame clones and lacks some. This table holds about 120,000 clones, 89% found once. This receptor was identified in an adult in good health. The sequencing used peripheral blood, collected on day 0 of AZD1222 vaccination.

CDR3 in DNA: TGTGCCAGCAAGTCCTTGTTCGACAGCCACGAGCAGTACTTC. Its translation is CASKSLFDSHEQYF. The V call is TRBV28, the J call TRBJ2-7; the D gene is possibly TRBD1 (5 bases). The V gene lost 7 bases and the J gene lost 5 bases, with 18 bases spanning the gap. The CDR3 runs to 14 residues. Germline-derived CDR1 and CDR2 are MDHEN and SYDVKM.